The rows below give T cell receptor beta chains drawn from one sample of a study of shared clonotypes between healthy human individuals. Libraries were prepared by immunoSEQ multiplex PCR; TCRdb keeps only in-frame clonotypes and omits some of them. Of 2.3 million or so clones listed, more than 85% are singletons. Sequencing was performed on naive CD4+ T cells from PBMCs. These receptors all stem from a man aged 18 to 29 in good health. Some clones in this sample may be carry-over from other donors' samples. CDR3s include the opening cysteine and the closing phenylalanine or tryptophan. Fields, in order: clone size, D gene, J gene, V gene, CDR3 protein, CDR3 DNA. D genes are given only for firm matches. Clone size is not always given. Where it is, it says once, few, many or a class for expanded clones.

NA	NA	TRBJ1-1	TRBV29-1	CSATIGLNTEAFF	TGCAGCGCCACTATAGGGTTGAACACTGAAGCTTTCTTT
NA	NA	TRBJ2-3	TRBV21-1	CASRYSFGGYLDTGLAVSTDTQYF	TGTGCCAGCAGGTACTCTTTTGGAGGTTACTTGGATACTGGACTAGCGGTTAGCACAGATACGCAGTATTTT
NA	NA	TRBJ2-2	TRBV4-1	CASSPGGVRRDTGELFF	TGCGCCAGCAGCCCCGGAGGTGTCAGGCGAGACACCGGGGAGCTGTTTTTT
NA	NA	TRBJ2-7	TRBV5-5	CASSLTVSYEQYF	TGTGCCAGCAGCTTGACCGTTAGCTACGAGCAGTACTTC
NA	NA	TRBJ2-1	TRBV6-5	CASSYRVDNEQFF	TGTGCCAGCAGTTACCGGGTAGACAATGAGCAGTTCTTC
NA	NA	TRBJ2-7	TRBV27	CASSSGNLYEQYF	TGTGCCAGCAGTTCAGGCAACCTCTACGAGCAGTACTTC
NA	NA	TRBJ1-2	TRBV5-1	CASSLGGQSYGYTF	TGCGCCAGCAGCTTGGGCGGCCAGAGCTATGGCTACACCTTC
NA	NA	TRBJ2-2	TRBV4-1	CASSQGRRTSNTGELFF	TGCGCCAGCAGCCAAGGACGAAGGACTTCTAACACCGGGGAGCTGTTTTTT
NA	NA	TRBJ2-1	TRBV10-3	CAIKYQNSYNEQFF	TGTGCCATCAAGTATCAGAACTCCTACAATGAGCAGTTCTTC
NA	TRBD1	TRBJ1-2	TRBV16	CASSQTRDRGYTF	TGTGCCAGCAGCCAGACTCGGGACAGGGGCTACACCTTC
NA	NA	TRBJ2-5	TRBV27	CASSFFRGRKETQYF	TGTGCCAGCAGTTTCTTCCGGGGGCGCAAAGAGACCCAGTACTTC
NA	NA	TRBJ1-2	TRBV5-1	CASSFGQYGYTF	TGCGCCAGCAGCTTCGGGCAGTATGGCTACACCTTC
once	NA	TRBJ1-3	TRBV6-1	CASSEISGNTIYF	TGTGCCAGCAGTGAGATTTCTGGAAACACCATATATTTT
once	TRBD1	TRBJ2-3	TRBV7-3	CASSLQGDVSDTQYF	TGTGCCAGCAGCCTCCAGGGGGACGTTTCAGATACGCAGTATTTT
NA	NA	TRBJ1-6	TRBV28	CASSSPRDNSPLHF	TGTGCCAGCAGTTCCCCCCGGGATAATTCACCCCTCCACTTT
NA	NA	TRBJ2-7	TRBV5-8	CASSLGGRDYEQYF	TGTGCCAGCAGCTTGGGGGGGCGCGACTACGAGCAGTACTTC
NA	NA	TRBJ2-5	TRBV5-4	CASSDPNGPPGQETQYF	TGTGCCAGCAGCGACCCAAATGGGCCCCCCGGCCAAGAGACCCAGTACTTC
NA	TRBD2	TRBJ2-1	TRBV5-1	CASSPSGSDYNEQFF	TGCGCCAGCAGCCCTAGCGGGAGTGACTACAATGAGCAGTTCTTC
NA	NA	TRBJ2-2	TRBV5-1	CASSLNYGGPGELFF	TGCGCCAGCAGCTTGAATTACGGAGGCCCCGGGGAGCTGTTTTTT
NA	TRBD1	TRBJ1-5	TRBV19	CASSARDRGNNQPQHF	TGTGCCAGTAGTGCTCGGGACAGGGGGAACAATCAGCCCCAGCATTTT
NA	TRBD1	TRBJ2-1	TRBV6-6	CASSNQGQGIGNEQFF	TGTGCCAGCAGTAACCAAGGACAGGGGATAGGCAATGAGCAGTTCTTC
NA	TRBD2	TRBJ2-5	TRBV7-3	CASSPGLAGGLETQYF	TGTGCCAGCAGCCCGGGACTAGCGGGAGGTCTGGAGACCCAGTACTTC
NA	TRBD2	TRBJ2-1	TRBV7-8	CASSLGTSSANEQFF	TGTGCCAGCAGCCTCGGGACTAGCTCGGCCAATGAGCAGTTCTTC
NA	NA	TRBJ2-7	TRBV6-5	CASRPGQLTSYEQYF	TGTGCCAGCAGACCCGGACAGCTCACCTCCTACGAGCAGTACTTC
NA	TRBD1	TRBJ2-7	TRBV19	CASNPGTGSYEQYF	TGTGCCAGTAATCCCGGGACAGGGAGTTACGAGCAGTACTTC
NA	NA	TRBJ1-1	TRBV6-6	CASSYSQNTEAFF	TGTGCCAGCAGTTACTCGCAGAACACTGAAGCTTTCTTT
NA	NA	TRBJ2-2	TRBV10-3	CAISAQGTGELFF	TGTGCCATCTCCGCTCAGGGGACCGGGGAGCTGTTTTTT
NA	NA	TRBJ2-7	TRBV28	CASSLDSLGSYEQYF	TGTGCCAGCAGTTTAGACAGCCTTGGCTCCTACGAGCAGTACTTC